This is a list of T cell receptor beta chains from one sample in a study of blood T cell repertoires in COVID-19. Profiling relied on immunoSEQ multiplex PCR, and the TCRdb table lists in-frame clones only, not all of them. Among 60,000 to 70,000 clones, approximately 87% were seen once, and the ten largest hold approximately 4.4%. Material for sequencing was peripheral blood. The receptors here all came from a man aged 50 to 60 with active COVID-19. Both conserved end residues are part of each CDR3. D genes are given only for firm matches. Clone size is shown for a subset of rows, as once, few, many or a class of expanded clone.

D	length	size	J	V	DNA	CDR3
.	13	.	TRBJ1-2	TRBV12-3/TRBV12-4	TGTGCCAGCACTAAGAACTTGGGGGGTGGCTACACCTTC	CASTKNLGGGYTF
TRBD1	14	.	TRBJ2-3	TRBV19	TGTGCCAGTAGTGAGGGACAGGGCACAGATACGCAGTATTTT	CASSEGQGTDTQYF
TRBD1	12	.	TRBJ2-7	TRBV3-1/TRBV3-2	TGTGCCAGCGGACAGGGGGGCTACGAGCAGTACTTC	CASGQGGYEQYF
TRBD1	15	.	TRBJ1-4	TRBV28	TGTGCCAGCAGTTTAGCAGACAGGGTTCGGACAAAACTGTTTTTT	CASSLADRVRTKLFF
.	15	.	TRBJ1-2	TRBV6-5	TGTGCCAGCAGTTACGGAGGGAATTGGGTTTATGGCTACACCTTC	CASSYGGNWVYGYTF
TRBD2	18	.	TRBJ2-6	TRBV6-2/TRBV6-3	TGTGCCAGCAGTTACTCATGGGGGGGGAACTCTGGGGCCAACGTCCTGACTTTC	CASSYSWGGNSGANVLTF
.	15	.	TRBJ2-7	TRBV11-3	TGTGCCAGCAGCTTAGACCCTGAAGGGGTCCACGAGCAGTACTTC	CASSLDPEGVHEQYF
TRBD1	16	.	TRBJ2-7	TRBV28	TGTGCCAGCAGTTCCACCGGACAGGGAATGCCCTACGAGCAGTACTTC	CASSSTGQGMPYEQYF
.	17	.	TRBJ1-1	TRBV11-3	TGTGCCAGCAGCTTAACACTCCTTGGGGCCAGGGCCTTTGAGGCTTTCTTT	CASSLTLLGARAFEAFF
TRBD2	15	.	TRBJ2-7	TRBV9	TGTGCCAGCAGCGTAGAAGGGACTAGCGGCTACGAGCAGTACTTC	CASSVEGTSGYEQYF
TRBD1	15	.	TRBJ1-2	TRBV27	TGTGCCAGCAGTACATACCTGACAGGGAGGAATGGCTACACCTTC	CASSTYLTGRNGYTF
.	13	few	TRBJ1-1	TRBV6-2/TRBV6-3	TGTGCCAGCAGTTATACAGAGAACACTGAAGCTTTCTTT	CASSYTENTEAFF
.	14	.	TRBJ1-2	TRBV5-4	TGTGCCAGCAGCTTGACAGGCATTAACTATGGCTACACCTTC	CASSLTGINYGYTF
TRBD2	18	once	TRBJ2-6	TRBV5-6	TGTGCCAGCAGCTTGTTAGCGGGACGTCCATCTGGGGCCAACGTCCTGACTTTC	CASSLLAGRPSGANVLTF
.	12	.	TRBJ2-7	TRBV19	TGTGCCAGTAGTTCGGGCGGGACTGTGCAGTACTTC	CASSSGGTVQYF
TRBD1	16	.	TRBJ2-4	TRBV3-1/TRBV3-2	TGTGCCAGCAGCCAAGGACAGGGGCGGGCCAAAAACATTCAGTACTTC	CASSQGQGRAKNIQYF
.	14	.	TRBJ2-4	TRBV19	TGTGCCAGTAGTATAGCAGGGATCAAAAACATTCAGTACTTC	CASSIAGIKNIQYF
.	15	.	TRBJ1-2	TRBV11-3	TGTGCCAGCAGCTTAGAAGGCAGGGCGACGTCAGGCTACACCTTC	CASSLEGRATSGYTF
.	14	.	TRBJ2-3	TRBV12-5	TGTGCTAGTGGTTTGGTATTGGGAGCAGATACGCAGTATTTT	CASGLVLGADTQYF
.	14	.	TRBJ2-4	TRBV9	TGTGCCAGCAGCGTAGGAGGTGTAGAAAACATTCAGTACTTC	CASSVGGVENIQYF
TRBD1	14	.	TRBJ1-1	TRBV9	TGTGCCAGCAGCGCCCCCGGGACAGGTTTGAGTCCTTTCTTT	CASSAPGTGLSPFF
.	13	.	TRBJ1-2	TRBV7-8	TGTGCCAGCAGCTTAGTTGAGGGCTATGGCTACACCTTC	CASSLVEGYGYTF
TRBD2	18	.	TRBJ2-6	TRBV7-6	TGTGCCAGCAGCGCCCGACTAGCGGGAGCTTCTGGGGCCAACGTCCTGACTTTC	CASSARLAGASGANVLTF
TRBD1	14	.	TRBJ2-7	TRBV11-3	TGTGCCAGCGGGCGACAGGGCGGCTCCTACGAGCAGTACTTC	CASGRQGGSYEQYF
.	15	.	TRBJ2-2	TRBV10-3	TGTGCCATCAGTGACACACGAACGAACACCGGGGAGCTGTTTTTT	CAISDTRTNTGELFF
.	14	few	TRBJ1-2	TRBV7-2	TGTGCCAGCAGGACAGGAGGAACTTTGGGTGGCTACACCTTC	CASRTGGTLGGYTF
TRBD1	15	.	TRBJ1-5	TRBV30	TGTGCCTGGACCCCAGGGACAGGGGGAAATCAGCCCCAGCATTTT	CAWTPGTGGNQPQHF
TRBD2	16	.	TRBJ2-5	TRBV11-2	TGTGCCAGCAGCTTCGGTAGCGGGGGATTGGGAGAGACCCAGTACTTC	CASSFGSGGLGETQYF
TRBD2	16	.	TRBJ2-5	TRBV9	TGTGCCAGCAGCGTAGAGCCCAGCGGGGTTCAAGAGACCCAGTACTTC	CASSVEPSGVQETQYF
TRBD1	16	.	TRBJ2-5	TRBV6-1	TGTGCCAGCAGTGGACGGACAGGGGACTCGCCAGTGACCCAGTACTTC	CASSGRTGDSPVTQYF
TRBD2	14	once	TRBJ2-5	TRBV7-9	TGTGCCAGCAATGGAGCGGGGGCGTTGGAGACCCAGTACTTC	CASNGAGALETQYF
.	12	once	TRBJ1-5	TRBV19	TGTGCCAGTAGGACAGAAAATCAGCCCCAGCATTTT	CASRTENQPQHF
TRBD1	15	.	TRBJ2-7	TRBV7-6	TGTGCCAGCAGCCCAGGGACAGACCCCGGGTACGAGCAGTACTTC	CASSPGTDPGYEQYF
.	14	few	TRBJ1-2	TRBV3-1/TRBV3-2	TGTGCCAGCAGCCAAGGTAGGACAATCTATGGCTACACCTTC	CASSQGRTIYGYTF
TRBD1	16	.	TRBJ2-3	TRBV5-4	TGTGCCAGCAGCCTCGATAGGACAGGGCACACAGATACGCAGTATTTT	CASSLDRTGHTDTQYF
TRBD1	13	.	TRBJ2-7	TRBV12-3/TRBV12-4	TGTGCCAGCAGTTTAGCTAGAACAGGGGACCAGTACTTC	CASSLARTGDQYF
TRBD2	16	.	TRBJ2-7	TRBV4-2	TGTGCCAGCAGCCGCGAACGGACTAGCGGGCCCTACGAGCAGTACTTC	CASSRERTSGPYEQYF
.	14	.	TRBJ2-5	TRBV9	TGTGCCAGCAGCGTACAAGGGAGAATGGAGACCCAGTACTTC	CASSVQGRMETQYF
.	15	once	TRBJ2-1	TRBV10-1	TGCGCCAGCAGTGAGCTCGTAGCGAACTACAATGAGCAGTTCTTC	CASSELVANYNEQFF
TRBD2	17	once	TRBJ2-1	TRBV18	TGTGCCAGCTCACCCTCTGAGGGGACTAGATCCTACAATGAGCAGTTCTTC	CASSPSEGTRSYNEQFF
.	13	.	TRBJ1-1	TRBV3-1/TRBV3-2	TGTGCCAGCCGCAGGGGTTTCGACACTGAAGCTTTCTTT	CASRRGFDTEAFF
.	17	.	TRBJ1-5	TRBV18	TGTGCCAGCTCACCACAACAAGGGGGAGCTGGCAATCAGCCCCAGCATTTT	CASSPQQGGAGNQPQHF
TRBD2	16	.	TRBJ2-3	TRBV6-5	TGTGCCAGCAGTTATTCTAGCGGGAGGGCCACAGATACGCAGTATTTT	CASSYSSGRATDTQYF
.	14	.	TRBJ1-2	TRBV28	TGTGCCAGCAGTTTCGTGGGGCAGGCGTCTGGCTACACCTTC	CASSFVGQASGYTF
TRBD1	14	.	TRBJ1-2	TRBV6-1	TGTGCCAGCAGTGACGTGGACAGGAACTATGGCTACACCTTC	CASSDVDRNYGYTF
TRBD1	14	.	TRBJ2-2	TRBV6-4	TGTGCCAGCAGTGACAATACAGGGGCCGGGGAGCTGTTTTTT	CASSDNTGAGELFF
TRBD1	15	.	TRBJ2-6	TRBV28	TGTGCCAGCAGATCGACAGGGAAAGGGGCCAACGTCCTGACTTTC	CASRSTGKGANVLTF
.	13	.	TRBJ2-1	TRBV6-4	TGTGCCACAAGTTCCGGGGGACACAATGAGCAGTTCTTC	CATSSGGHNEQFF
TRBD2	16	.	TRBJ2-3	TRBV19	TGTGCCAGTAGTGCGTCTAGCGGGGTTAGCACAGATACGCAGTATTTT	CASSASSGVSTDTQYF
.	13	.	TRBJ1-6	TRBV6-6	TGTGCCAGCAGTTACCTCTCGGGTTCACCCCTCCACTTT	CASSYLSGSPLHF
.	16	.	TRBJ1-2	TRBV27	TGTGCCAGCAGCTATAAGACACAGGGAACTAACTATGGCTACACCTTC	CASSYKTQGTNYGYTF
.	15	once	TRBJ2-1	TRBV7-2	TGTGCCAGCAGCTTGGCGGGACAGTCCTACAATGAGCAGTTCTTC	CASSLAGQSYNEQFF
.	11	.	TRBJ1-1	TRBV12-5	TGTGCTAGTGCTCTAAGAGGGGAAGCTTTCTTT	CASALRGEAFF